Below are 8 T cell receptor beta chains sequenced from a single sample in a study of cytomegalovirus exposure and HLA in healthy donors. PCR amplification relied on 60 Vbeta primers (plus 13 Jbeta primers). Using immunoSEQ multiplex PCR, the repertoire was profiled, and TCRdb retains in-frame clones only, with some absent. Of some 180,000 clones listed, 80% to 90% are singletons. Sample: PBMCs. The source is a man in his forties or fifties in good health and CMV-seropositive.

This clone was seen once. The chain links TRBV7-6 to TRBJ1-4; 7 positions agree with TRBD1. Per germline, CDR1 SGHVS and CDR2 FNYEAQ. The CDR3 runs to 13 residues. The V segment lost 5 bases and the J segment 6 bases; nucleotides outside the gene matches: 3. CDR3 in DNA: TGTGCCAGCAGCGACCAGGGGGATGAAAAACTGTTTTTT. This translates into CASSDQGDEKLFF.

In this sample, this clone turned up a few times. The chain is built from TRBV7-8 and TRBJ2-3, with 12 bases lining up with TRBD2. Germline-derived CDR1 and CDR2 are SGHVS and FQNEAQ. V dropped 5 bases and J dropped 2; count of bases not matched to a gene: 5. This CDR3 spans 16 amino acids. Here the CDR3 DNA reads TGTGCCAGCAGCCCCGGACTAGCGGGGAACACAGATACGCAGTATTTT. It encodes CASSPGLAGNTDTQYF.

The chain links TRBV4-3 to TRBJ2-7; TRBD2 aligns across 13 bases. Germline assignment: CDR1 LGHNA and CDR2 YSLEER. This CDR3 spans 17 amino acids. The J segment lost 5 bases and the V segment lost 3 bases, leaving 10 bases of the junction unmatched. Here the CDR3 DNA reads TGCGCCAGCAGCCAGGGACTAGCGGGATATTTCAGGGACGAGCAGTACTTC. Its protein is CASSQGLAGYFRDEQYF.

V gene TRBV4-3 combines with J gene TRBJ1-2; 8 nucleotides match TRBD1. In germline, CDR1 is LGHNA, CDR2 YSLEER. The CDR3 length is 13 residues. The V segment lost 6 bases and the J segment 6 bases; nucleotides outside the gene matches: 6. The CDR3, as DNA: TGCGCCAGCAGGCAGGGGGCGTGGGATGGCTACACCTTC. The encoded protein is CASRQGAWDGYTF.

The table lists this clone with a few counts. The CDR3 loop is CASSKAPSGNLTDTQYF. In nucleotides, the CDR3 is TGTGCCAGCAGCAAAGCGCCTAGCGGGAATCTCACAGATACGCAGTATTTT. J is TRBJ2-3 and V is TRBV21-1; TRBD2 is the table's D call, not checked against the DNA. TRBV21-1 is marked as a pseudogene. CDR3 length equals 17 residues.

Written as DNA, the CDR3 is TGTGCCAGCAGGACGGTCACTACTACCTACGAGCAGTACTTC. Its translation: CASRTVTTTYEQYF. The chain combines TRBV6-1 with TRBJ2-7; D is unclear. Trimming shortened V by 6 bases and J by 2 bases, and 14 bases separated the two germline ends. Looked up from germline, CDR1 is MNHNS and CDR2 is SASEGT. The CDR3 totals 14 residues.

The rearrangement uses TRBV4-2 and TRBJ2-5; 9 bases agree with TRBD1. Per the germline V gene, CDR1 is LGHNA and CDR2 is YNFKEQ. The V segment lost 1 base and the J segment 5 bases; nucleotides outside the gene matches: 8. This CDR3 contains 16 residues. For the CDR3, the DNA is TGTGCCAGCAGCCAAGTCGGAGACAGGGGGTTTGAGACCCAGTACTTC. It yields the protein CASSQVGDRGFETQYF.

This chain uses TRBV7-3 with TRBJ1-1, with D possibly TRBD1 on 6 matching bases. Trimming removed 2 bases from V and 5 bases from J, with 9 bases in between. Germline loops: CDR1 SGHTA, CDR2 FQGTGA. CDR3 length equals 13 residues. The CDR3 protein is CASSLQGMTEAFF. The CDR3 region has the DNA TGTGCCAGCAGCTTACAGGGGATGACTGAAGCTTTCTTT.